The entry below gives a single TCR beta chain sequence along with its context. The data stem from a study of T-cell reconstitution after alpha-beta-depleted transplantation in children. As it was prepared, the TCRbeta library received unique molecular identifiers. Each CDR3 protein gets one entry after TCRdb re-called the PCR reads with MiXCR. The data contain roughly 500,000 distinct CDR3 sequences, 30% to 35% of them singletons. The germline V gene has CDR1 SGDLS and CDR2 YYNGEE. Trimming removed 3 bases from V and 1 base from J, with 20 bases in between. CDR3 length: 19 amino acids. This receptor was obtained from a human donor who donated a stem cell graft to a child with aplastic anemia. The specimen was PBMCs from the stem cell graft donor, collected from the stem cell graft. The chain has TRBV9 and TRBJ2-6, with D tentatively TRBD1 (6 bases). The CDR3 here is CASSDRLPSQGSGANVLTF. In DNA, the CDR3 is TGTGCCAGCAGCGATCGTCTCCCTTCCCAGGGGTCTGGGGCCAACGTCCTGACTTTC.